The clone carrying this T cell receptor beta chain was seen a few times. The entry originates in a study of T cells in Graves' hyperthyroidism and ophthalmopathy. V was clipped by 5 bases and J by 0 bases; unmatched bases: 5. This CDR3 comprises 14 residues. Looked up from germline, CDR1 is DFQATT and CDR2 is SNEGSKA (reference sequence). Using RNA transcripts as the source, TCR beta CDR3 regions were amplified. A first-round RT-PCR of the TCR CDR3 used the HTBI primer set. TCRdb called the multiplex PCR reads again in MiXCR, with one record for every CDR3 protein. Here the sample spans about 640,000 distinct CDR3 sequences, more than 20% being singletons.

This receptor was obtained from a man aged 25 to 40 with Graves' ophthalmopathy. The sequenced material came from blood. The rearrangement links TRBV20-1 to TRBJ2-3, with TRBD2 matching 7 bases. CDR3 sequence reads: CSAGLGGSTDTQYF. The CDR3 DNA reads TGCAGTGCTGGGCTGGGGGGGAGCACAGATACGCAGTATTTT.